The 10 T cell receptor beta chains in this list originate from one sample, sequenced in a study of shared clonotypes between healthy human individuals. Here immunoSEQ multiplex PCR was the method, and the copy in TCRdb shows in-frame clones only, minus some. The repertoire holds about 2 million clones, with about 95% as singletons. Sequencing was carried out using naive CD4+ T cells sorted from blood. Subset given: CD45RA+ positively selected. Source of these receptors: a young man in good health.

Note on this clone: Other DNA sequences from this sample encode an identical CDR3 as well. V and J are TRBV5-4 and TRBJ2-3, with TRBD2 matching 9 bases. Trimming cost V 4 bases and J 3 bases; bases outside gene matches: 6. CDR1 and CDR2 (germline): SGHNT, YYREEE (reference sequence). This CDR3 spans 15 amino acids. CDR3 residues: CASSRAGGGTDTQYF. The CDR3 bases are TGTGCCAGCAGCCGAGCGGGAGGAGGAACAGATACGCAGTATTTT.

The V gene is TRBV7-9, the J gene TRBJ1-1; 7 nucleotides align to TRBD1. The CDR3 is made up of 14 amino acids. The germline V gene encodes CDR1 SEHNR and CDR2 FQNEAQ (reference sequence). V lost 1 base, J lost 8 bases, and 7 bases stayed unmatched. The chain's CDR3 is CASSLVGSGQEAFF. The CDR3 nucleotides are TGTGCCAGCAGCTTAGTTGGTTCGGGACAGGAAGCTTTCTTT.

The rearrangement joins TRBV7-2 to TRBJ2-7; 7 bases align to TRBD1. V lost 1 base to trimming and J lost 7 bases; unmatched junction nucleotides: 4. This CDR3 has 13 amino acids. Per the germline V gene, CDR1 is SGHTA and CDR2 is FQGNSA. The CDR3 DNA sequence: TGTGCCAGCAGCTTAGAGGGGGCGCTTGAGCAGTACTTC. Protein sequence: CASSLEGALEQYF.

The chain recombines TRBV5-1 with TRBJ1-4; D unclear. The CDR3 loop spans 14 amino acids. Trimming took off 6 bases at V and 4 bases at J, with 13 bases between the two ends. CDR1 is SGHRS and CDR2 is YFSETQ in the germline V gene. CDR3 in DNA: TGCGCCAGCACCCGGACCGGAGATAATGAAAAACTGTTTTTT. It translates to CASTRTGDNEKLFF.

The rearrangement links TRBV7-9 to TRBJ2-5; D call uncertain. This CDR3 is 10 amino acids long. V shed 5 bases and J shed 5 bases, with 3 bases lying between them. Germline V gives CDR1 SEHNR, CDR2 FQNEAQ (reference sequence). CDR3 sequence reads: CASSPETQYF. DNA of the CDR3: TGTGCCAGCAGCCCGGAGACCCAGTACTTC.

The chain links TRBV5-1 to TRBJ2-3, with D possibly matching TRBD1 (6 bases). The germline V and J ends were trimmed by 0 bases and 3 bases, with 11 bases remaining between them. The germline gives CDR1 SGHRS, CDR2 YFSETQ. The CDR3 runs to 15 residues. CDR3 loop: CASSLEDSRTDTQYF. In DNA form, the CDR3 reads TGCGCCAGCAGCTTGGAGGACAGCCGAACAGATACGCAGTATTTT. Using reference TRBV5-1 and TRBJ2-3 for the parts outside the CDR3, the full variable domain is KAGVTQTPRYLIKTRGQQVTLSCSPISGHRSVSWYQQTPGQGLQFLFEYFSETQRNKGNFPGRFSGRQFSNSRSEMNVSTLELGDSALYLCASSLEDSRTDTQYFGPGTRLTVL.

This clone has a single count. The V and J genes are TRBV14 and TRBJ2-1; D is unresolved. The CDR3 is 12 residues long. The V gene lost 3 bases and the J gene lost 10 bases, with 10 bases spanning the gap. From germline, CDR1 is SGHDN and CDR2 FVKESK. This CDR3 is CASSQVWREQFF. CDR3 DNA: TGTGCCAGCAGCCAGGTCTGGCGGGAGCAGTTCTTC.

J is TRBJ1-1 and V is TRBV27; D is ambiguous. The CDR3 length is 13 residues. Germline CDR1 reads MNHEY; CDR2 reads SMNVEV (reference sequence). V lost 1 base and J 3 bases, leaving 6 bases between the germline ends. CDR3 sequence (DNA): TGTGCCAGCAGTTTATATCAAGACACTGAAGCTTTCTTT. It specifies CASSLYQDTEAFF.

The chain carries TRBV4-3 and TRBJ1-4; unclear D gene. The length of the CDR3 is 14 residues. CDR1 and CDR2 (germline): LGHNA, YSLEER. The V gene lost 2 bases and the J gene lost 8 bases, with 12 bases spanning the gap. The CDR3 DNA is TGCGCCAGCAGCCAAAGGCAGGAGGGAGAAAAACTGTTTTTT. Its protein product is CASSQRQEGEKLFF.

The V gene is TRBV12-5, the J gene TRBJ2-7, with D possibly being TRBD1 or TRBD2 (6 bases each). The V end was cut by 5 bases, the J end by 2 bases, with 10 bases between. CDR3 length equals 13 residues. In germline, CDR1 is LGHNT, CDR2 FRNRAP. As DNA, the CDR3 is TGTGCTAGTGGTAAAGGGGGGCCCTACGAGCAGTACTTC. Translated: CASGKGGPYEQYF.